Below, 32 T cell receptor beta chains from the same sample are listed, as sequenced in a study of blood T cell repertoires in COVID-19. Assay used: immunoSEQ multiplex PCR; TCRdb lists only in-frame clones, some missing. The data hold 140,000 to 150,000 clones, with around 81% observed a single time. Input material: peripheral blood. These receptors all come from a man between 60 and 70 years old with active or convalescent COVID-19.

Only a few counts were recorded for this clone. The J gene is TRBJ2-7, the V gene TRBV5-1, with a possible D match to TRBD1 (5 bases). The CDR3 runs to 16 residues. CDR1 is SGHRS, CDR2 YFSETQ, per germline. V lost 1 base and J 0 bases, leaving 14 bases between the germline ends. CDR3 nucleotide sequence: TGCGCCAGCAGCTTGAGGGGCAGTCGCGTCTCCTACGAGCAGTACTTC. Translated: CASSLRGSRVSYEQYF.

The chain recombines TRBV20-1 with TRBJ1-2; TRBD1 aligns across 7 bases. The CDR3 consists of 13 residues. The ends lost 3 bases at V and 8 bases at J; junction bases unmatched: 9. Germline CDR1 is DFQATT and CDR2 is SNEGSKA (reference sequence). CDR3 nucleotide sequence: TGCAGTGCTAGTTCGGGACAGTCTGGGGGCTACACCTTC. Protein product: CSASSGQSGGYTF.

The chain joins TRBV19 to TRBJ2-2, with D possibly being TRBD2 (5 bases). This CDR3 is built from 12 residues. Germline V gene sequence: CDR1 LNHDA, CDR2 SQIVND (reference sequence). Trimming removed 11 bases at V and 4 bases at J, with 11 bases between. The CDR3, as DNA: TGTGCCCTCGGGAAAGCCACCGGGGAGCTGTTTTTT. Encoded protein: CALGKATGELFF.

For the CDR3, the DNA is TGTGCCAGTAGTATAAAAACAGCTTCCCCGCGCACAGATACGCAGTATTTT. This codes for CASSIKTASPRTDTQYF. The chain is built from TRBV19 and TRBJ2-3, with no clear D. Germline V gene lookup returns CDR1 LNHDA and CDR2 SQIVND (reference sequence). Trimming took 2 bases from V and 1 from J, leaving 16 bases between them. This CDR3 has 17 residues.

The V and J genes are TRBV9 and TRBJ1-5, with 8 bases matching TRBD1. The CDR3 consists of 15 residues. Germline assignment: CDR1 SGDLS and CDR2 YYNGEE. V was clipped by 4 bases and J by 0 bases; unmatched bases: 3. CDR3 in DNA: TGTGCCAGCAGCCCAGGGGGCCTTAGCAATCAGCCCCAGCATTTT. This gives the protein CASSPGGLSNQPQHF.

The genes are TRBV28 and TRBJ1-3, with a possible D match to TRBD1 (6 bases). Germline CDR1 is MDHEN and CDR2 is SYDVKM. The CDR3 is made up of 16 amino acids. With 3 bases removed from V and 8 bases from J, the gap between germline ends came to 20 bases. CDR3 DNA sequence: TGTGCCAGCAGTTTTACAGGGAAAACCGGCGTATACACCATATATTTT. Translated, it gives CASSFTGKTGVYTIYF.

The chain uses TRBV20-1 and TRBJ1-5; no firm D call. CDR1 is DFQATT, CDR2 SNEGSKA, per germline (reference sequence). V dropped 3 bases and J dropped 0 bases, with 21 bases sitting between them. The CDR3 is 18 amino acids. In DNA form, the CDR3 reads TGCAGTGCTAGTGGTACCACCCCCGGGGTTTATAGCAATCAGCCCCAGCATTTT. Protein sequence: CSASGTTPGVYSNQPQHF.

The chain employs TRBV10-3 and TRBJ2-7; weak D call: TRBD1 (5 bases). The CDR3 totals 13 residues. The V end lost 1 base, the J end lost 6 bases, and 10 bases lay between the germline ends. Germline loops: CDR1 ENHRY, CDR2 SYGVKD. The CDR3 loop reads CAISEFQGSEQYF. The CDR3 DNA reads TGTGCCATCAGTGAGTTCCAGGGAAGCGAGCAGTACTTC.

The chain is built from TRBV5-1 and TRBJ2-3, with D tentatively TRBD2 (5 bases). The germline V gene has CDR1 SGHRS and CDR2 YFSETQ. Trimming took 3 bases from V and 0 from J, leaving 11 bases between them. The CDR3 runs to 15 residues. CDR3 DNA: TGCGCCAGCAGCTCCCGAAGCGGTAGCACAGATACGCAGTATTTT. It codes for CASSSRSGSTDTQYF.

The CDR3 loop reads CATIPQGPGSYEQYF. DNA for the CDR3: TGTGCCACAATCCCCCAGGGGCCAGGAAGCTACGAGCAGTACTTC. The chain is built from TRBV10-3 and TRBJ2-7; D is possibly TRBD1 (6 bases). Germline CDR1 is ENHRY and CDR2 is SYGVKD. V lost 10 bases and J lost 3, with 22 bases in between. This CDR3 region has 15 residues.

The chain links TRBV19 to TRBJ2-5; TRBD2 matches 8 bases. This CDR3 is built from 16 residues. The V segment lost 1 base and the J segment 4 bases; nucleotides outside the gene matches: 8. The germline V gene has CDR1 LNHDA and CDR2 SQIVND (reference sequence). CDR3 coding DNA: TGTGCCAGTAGTATAGCGGGGGGGACACTTGCAGAGACCCAGTACTTC. As protein: CASSIAGGTLAETQYF.

The chain joins TRBV12-3 or TRBV12-4 to TRBJ2-5; the D gene is possibly TRBD1 (5 bases). The CDR3 is made up of 13 amino acids. V was shortened by 2 bases and J by 7 bases, with 11 bases between the two germline ends. The CDR3 sequence is CASSLRGTATQYF. The CDR3 nucleotides read TGTGCCAGCAGTTTAAGGGGTACGGCGACCCAGTACTTC.

CDR3 sequence (DNA): TGTGCCATCAGTGAGTCGGACAGGGGATCCTATGGCTACACCTTC. It specifies CAISESDRGSYGYTF. The genes are TRBV10-3 and TRBJ1-2; 9 bases map to TRBD1. This CDR3 region has 15 residues. Unmatched junction bases numbered 3, after V lost 0 bases and J lost 4 bases. Germline assignment: CDR1 ENHRY and CDR2 SYGVKD.

The chain recombines TRBV6-4 with TRBJ1-2; D unclear. Trimming removed 1 base at V and 11 bases at J, with 14 bases between. Germline assignment: CDR1 MRHNA and CDR2 SNTAGT. There are 13 residues in the CDR3. CDR3 in amino acids: CASSDYGTDKYTF. The DNA of the CDR3 is TGTGCCAGCAGTGACTACGGTACAGATAAGTACACCTTC.

CDR3 region: CASSVTGKGYGYTF. The CDR3 DNA reads TGTGCCAGCAGCGTGACAGGGAAAGGTTATGGCTACACCTTC. V and J are TRBV5-5 and TRBJ1-2; 7 nucleotides match TRBD1. Germline V gene lookup returns CDR1 SGHKS and CDR2 YYEKEE (reference sequence). The CDR3 has 14 residues. The junction had 8 bases not matched to a gene; V was cut back by 4 bases and J by 5 bases.

V is TRBV4-2 and J is TRBJ2-7; possible D gene TRBD1, 6 bases. The germline V and J ends were trimmed by 4 bases and 0 bases, with 13 bases remaining between them. CDR3 length: 15 residues. CDR1 and CDR2 (germline): LGHNA, YNFKEQ. CDR3 sequence (DNA): TGTGCCAGCAGCCGAACAGGGTCCCTCTCCTACGAGCAGTACTTC. Residues: CASSRTGSLSYEQYF.

This clone was recorded only once. The chain has TRBV4-3 and TRBJ1-2; 7 bases match TRBD1. The junction had 11 bases not matched to a gene; V was cut back by 4 bases and J by 6 bases. This CDR3 has 15 amino acids. Germline V gene sequence: CDR1 LGHNA, CDR2 YSLEER. The CDR3 is CASSPGVGGRDGYTF. In DNA, the CDR3 is TGCGCCAGCAGCCCGGGAGTAGGGGGCAGGGATGGCTACACCTTC.

This chain uses TRBV2 with TRBJ2-1; 9 bases fit TRBD2. V lost 4 bases, J lost 6 bases, and 10 bases stayed unmatched. This CDR3 has 16 residues. Germline CDR1 SNHLY, CDR2 FYNNEI. The CDR3 DNA sequence: TGTGCCAGCAGTGGTCGAGCGGGAGGTTTCTTCAATGAGCAGTTCTTC. Protein sequence: CASSGRAGGFFNEQFF.

The chain has TRBV6-5 and TRBJ1-1; 9 bases align to TRBD1. CDR3 length equals 13 residues. The germline V gene has CDR1 MNHEY and CDR2 SVGAGI. With 7 bases clipped from V and 7 bases from J, the junction kept 7 bases outside the gene matches. CDR3 bases: TGTGCCAGCACCGACAGGGGGATTGGTGAAGCTTTCTTT. This codes for CASTDRGIGEAFF.

The genes are TRBV27 and TRBJ2-7, with TRBD2 matching 7 bases. The CDR3 contains 13 residues. Germline V gives CDR1 MNHEY, CDR2 SMNVEV (reference sequence). The ends lost 5 bases at V and 2 bases at J; junction bases unmatched: 3. The DNA for the CDR3 is TGTGCCAGCAGTCGCGGGAGCACCTACGAGCAGTACTTC. Amino acid sequence: CASSRGSTYEQYF.

The genes are TRBV5-1 and TRBJ2-3, with 7 bases matching TRBD1. V dropped 4 bases and J dropped 2; count of bases not matched to a gene: 10. This CDR3 region has 16 residues. From germline, CDR1 is SGHRS and CDR2 YFSETQ. In nucleotides, the CDR3 is TGCGCCAGCAGCATTGGACAGGTCGATCCCACAGATACGCAGTATTTT. Protein sequence: CASSIGQVDPTDTQYF. Complete variable domain (other parts from reference TRBV5-1 and TRBJ2-3): KAGVTQTPRYLIKTRGQQVTLSCSPISGHRSVSWYQQTPGQGLQFLFEYFSETQRNKGNFPGRFSGRQFSNSRSEMNVSTLELGDSALYLCASSIGQVDPTDTQYFGPGTRLTVL.

This clone has a single count. The chain links TRBV6-5 to TRBJ2-7; 8 bases are a match to TRBD2. Germline trimming cut 7 bases from V and 6 bases from J; bases unmatched to any gene: 8. This CDR3 has 13 residues. Germline CDR1 reads MNHEY; CDR2 reads SVGAGI. The CDR3 spells CASTRSGSREQYF. In DNA, the CDR3 is TGTGCCAGCACCCGGAGCGGGAGTCGCGAGCAGTACTTC.

This chain uses TRBV11-3 with TRBJ2-4, with 8 bases aligning to TRBD1. J was trimmed by 7 bases and V by 1 base; bases with no gene match: 3. This CDR3 has 14 residues. Germline values: CDR1 SGHNT, CDR2 YENEEA. The CDR3 region has the DNA TGTGCCAGCAGCTTAGCCGGGACAGGTAACATTCAGTACTTC. Encoded protein: CASSLAGTGNIQYF.

The V and J genes are TRBV6-1 and TRBJ2-3, with 14 bases identical to TRBD2. The germline CDR1 and CDR2 sequences are MNHNS and SASEGT. V shed 1 base and J 5 bases; nucleotides not matched to a gene: 11. The CDR3 length is 19 residues. The CDR3 protein is CASSEDDGGLAGDRDTQYF. The DNA of the CDR3 is TGTGCCAGCAGTGAAGATGACGGGGGACTAGCGGGAGATAGAGATACGCAGTATTTT.

The CDR3 bases are TGCGCCAGCAGTAGATGGTCGACTAGCGGAAACCAAAGCTCCTACAATGAGCAGTTCTTC. Translating it yields CASSRWSTSGNQSSYNEQFF. This chain joins TRBV10-1 and TRBJ2-1; 9 nucleotides line up with TRBD2. CDR1 and CDR2 from the germline V gene are WNHNN and SYGVQD (reference sequence). Losses at the gene ends were 5 bases for V and 0 bases for J; bases not matched to a gene: 17. This CDR3 region has 20 residues.

The CDR3 sequence: CATRLANQETQYF. The CDR3 region has the DNA TGTGCCACCCGACTAGCGAACCAAGAGACCCAGTACTTC. J is TRBJ2-5 and V is TRBV28; TRBD2 agrees at 8 bases. Germline-derived CDR1 and CDR2 are MDHEN and SYDVKM. The V segment lost 10 bases and the J segment 0 bases; nucleotides outside the gene matches: 4. There are 13 residues in the CDR3.

V is TRBV20-1 and J is TRBJ2-5, with a possible D match to TRBD1 (6 bases). The V end was cut by 3 bases, the J end by 5 bases, with 16 bases between. CDR3 length: 14 amino acids. Germline V gives CDR1 DFQATT, CDR2 SNEGSKA (reference sequence). DNA of the CDR3: TGCAGTGCTAGTGACACAGGGATAGGGGAGACCCAGTACTTC. Its translation is CSASDTGIGETQYF.

This clone was observed a handful of times. The chain has TRBV6-5 and TRBJ1-1; D is ambiguous. The V end was cut by 5 bases, the J end by 7 bases, with 8 bases between. Germline V gene sequence: CDR1 MNHEY, CDR2 SVGAGI. There are 11 residues in the CDR3. DNA of the CDR3: TGTGCCAGCAGTCTAGAGGATGAAGCTTTCTTT. Protein: CASSLEDEAFF.

The chain recombines TRBV7-2 with TRBJ2-3; D is perhaps TRBD2 (6 bases). The CDR3 extends over 18 amino acids. The germline V gene encodes CDR1 SGHTA and CDR2 FQGNSA. V lost 5 bases and J lost 0, with 21 bases in between. The CDR3 reads CASSGRPSGLTSTDTQYF. The CDR3 DNA is TGTGCCAGCAGCGGCCGGCCCAGCGGGCTGACTAGCACAGATACGCAGTATTTT.

The rearrangement joins TRBV5-1 to TRBJ1-5; no firm D call. Germline V lookup: CDR1 SGHRS, CDR2 YFSETQ. The CDR3 contains 14 residues. V shed 0 bases and J shed 7 bases, with 11 bases lying between them. This CDR3 reads CASSLEAGSQPQHF. Written as DNA, the CDR3 is TGCGCCAGCAGCTTGGAAGCTGGGAGCCAGCCCCAGCATTTT.

The chain links TRBV5-1 to TRBJ2-1, with TRBD2 identical over 8 bases. Germline CDR1 and CDR2: SGHRS and YFSETQ. After removal of 4 bases from V and 8 bases from J, the junction contained 5 bases not matched to a gene. The CDR3 runs to 13 residues. The CDR3 sequence: CASSAGLGDEQFF. The DNA of the CDR3 is TGCGCCAGCAGCGCGGGACTAGGCGATGAGCAGTTCTTC.

This rearrangement joins TRBV4-3 to TRBJ1-6; 7 bases fit TRBD1. Germline V CDR1 and CDR2: LGHNA, YSLEER. J lost 7 bases, V lost 0 bases, and 9 bases had no gene match. This CDR3 region has 17 residues. In DNA form, the CDR3 reads TGCGCCAGCAGCCAAGATCGGACAGGCCGCGGAAATTCACCCCTCCACTTT. Its translation: CASSQDRTGRGNSPLHF.